This TCR beta chain was observed in a study of blood T cell repertoires in COVID-19 (dated by TCRdb to the early 2020s). About the full investigation: Samples covering the acute and convalescent phases of COVID-19 were provided by collaborators in the United States, Italy and Spain. The samples were drawn from the first 160 participants of the ongoing ImmuneRACE study and from 950 to 1,500 subjects provided by 6 global collaborators. The repertoires were released in a freely available public database meant as a resource for research on the immune response to SARS-CoV-2. The dataset comprised deeply sampled blood TCRbeta repertoires from subjects exposed to, actively infected with, or recovered from COVID-19. The prospective study material was composed of cDNA or gDNA derived from T cells, B-cell-depleted T cells, or PBMCs. Where available, HLA class I and class II types were taken from metadata supplied by the sample provider and were not determined by assay-based typing. Sample metadata almost always included a de-identified subject ID, COVID-19 status, age in years and sex. Study-level results and caveats: Clinical and demographic metadata were provided uncurated, with the amount varying by source and participant.

From the cysteine up to the phenylalanine, the CDR3 has a length of 16 residues. The entry retains the CDR3 DNA only, 48 bases that are in frame from base 1. CDR1 and CDR2 are drawn from the germline V gene: SGHVS, FQNEAQ. Trimming at the junction amounts to 0 bases on V and 4 bases on J, and the germline ends lie 15 bases apart. TCRbeta CDR3 regions were amplified from genomic DNA using the immunoSEQ Assay, a bias-controlled multiplex PCR. The authors processed their data as follows. Nucleated cell counts per sample were estimated from amplification of reference gene primers within the assay. To quantify the absolute abundance of each unique TCRbeta CDR3 rearrangement, sequence reads were collapsed and filtered. For each sample, productive Simpson clonality was calculated by taking the square root of Simpson's diversity index across productive rearrangements. TCRdb mirrors the immuneACCESS table, restricted to in-frame sequences. Some clones are absent from its copies; in checked studies, under half trace to an unresolved V gene, and the reason for the others is unknown. V and J calls and clone size are as listed in that table; D and trimming were resolved from the DNA. For this sample the table gives 200,000 to 250,000 clones, of which approximately 86% were detected only once. In total, the top ten clones hold roughly 5.5% of the sample.

Points on this clone: Its antigen remains undetermined. The record has no base qualities; no much larger clone is one base away.

Each collaborating institution followed its own protocols to collect whole blood in K2EDTA tubes. Collaborator samples were shipped for TCRbeta analysis as frozen whole blood, isolated PBMCs, or DNA extracted from either sample type. The origin of this receptor is a human donor in a cohort sampled during active COVID-19. Sequencing used peripheral blood. The rearrangement combines TRBV7-8 with TRBJ1-2, and possibly TRBD1, on 5 matching bases. CDR3 loop: CASSLAGRGAGYGYTF. The nucleotide sequence reads TGTGCCAGCAGCTTAGCGGGGAGGGGCGCGGGCTATGGCTACACCTTC.